This TCR beta chain was sequenced during a study of vaccination and CD4 T cells after COVID-19. About the research overall: From HCoV-229E, HCoV-OC43, HCoV-NL63 and SARS-CoV-2, overlapping spike peptides were used to stimulate the cells. Findings and limits, study-wide: Convalescent patients showed a median around 88% of reactive clones that were seen only post-vaccination.

With regard to this clonotype: Antigen unknown.

Treatment reported: approximately 10-day PBMC culture with coronavirus spike peptide pools or control peptides (ViraFEST assay). Days 3 and 7 saw half the medium swapped for fresh IL-2 medium. This CDR3 is 15 amino acids long. Sequence data for DNA of cultured CD4+ T cells were generated by the Oncomine TCR Beta short-read assay. DNA came from CD4+ T cells after culture. TCRdb re-derived calls from the PCR reads in MiXCR, one entry per CDR3 protein. Of more than 20,000 distinct CDR3 sequences in the sample, less than 75% were seen once. The chain joins TRBV21-1 to TRBJ2-3. TRBV21-1 is a pseudogene segment. The sample consisted of CD4+ T cells from blood, cultured in vitro. This receptor was obtained from a human donor who had recovered from COVID-19. The CDR3 DNA sequence: TGTGCCAGCAGCAAATGTAGGAGAAGCACAGATACGCAGTATTTT. The encoded protein is CASSKCRRSTDTQYF.